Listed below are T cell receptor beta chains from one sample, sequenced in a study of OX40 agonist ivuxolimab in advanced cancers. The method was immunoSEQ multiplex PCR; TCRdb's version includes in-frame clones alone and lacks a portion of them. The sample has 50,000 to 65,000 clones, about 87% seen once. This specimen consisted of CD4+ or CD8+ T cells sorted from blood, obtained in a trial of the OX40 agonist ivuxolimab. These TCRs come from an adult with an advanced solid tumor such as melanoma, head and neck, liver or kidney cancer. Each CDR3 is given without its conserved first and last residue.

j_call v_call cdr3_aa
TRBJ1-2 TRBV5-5 ASSYADGPNYGYT
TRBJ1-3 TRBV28 ASSTGPSGRSGNTIY
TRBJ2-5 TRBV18 ASSLTTVSKETQY
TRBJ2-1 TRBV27 ATTGTSGISSEQF
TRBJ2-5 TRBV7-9 ASSRGTGGETQY
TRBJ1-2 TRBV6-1 ASSERTGNYGYT
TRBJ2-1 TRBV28 ASYLGNEQF
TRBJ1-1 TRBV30 ACNRLLGEAF
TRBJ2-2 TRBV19 ASSTIAAGAGELF
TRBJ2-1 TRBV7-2 ASSFYNEQF
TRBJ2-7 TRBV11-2 ASSSTPRGASGQY
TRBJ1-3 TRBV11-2 ASSFRDNTIY
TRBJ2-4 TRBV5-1 ASSFLAGVAKNIQY
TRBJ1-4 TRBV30 ARQGQWNEKLF
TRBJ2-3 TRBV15 ATSRGSGRFTDTQY
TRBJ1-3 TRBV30 AWARGGSGNTIY
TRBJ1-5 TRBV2 ASSYDSYSNQPQH
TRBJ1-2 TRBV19 ASIKGQGPYGYT
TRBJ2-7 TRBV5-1 ASSSRVGRVFEQY
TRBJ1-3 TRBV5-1 ASSFGMVASGNTIY
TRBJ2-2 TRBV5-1 ASSLLGTGNTGELF
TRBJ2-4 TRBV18 ASSSSTLAGNIQY
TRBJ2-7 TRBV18 ASSRDTAYEQY
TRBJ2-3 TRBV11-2 ASSFSGTSGRTDTQY